The 12 T cell receptor beta chains below were found in one sample sequenced in a study of cytomegalovirus exposure and HLA in healthy donors. With 60 Vbeta and 13 Jbeta primers, the PCR was carried out. Data came from immunoSEQ multiplex PCR; TCRdb stores just in-frame clones and leaves some out. The sample yields approximately 200,000 clones, under 80% seen once. Sequencing used PBMCs. These receptors were obtained from a man aged 25 to 45 in good health and CMV-seropositive.

About this clone itself: Within the sample, other DNA sequences also encode this same CDR3. The chain couples TRBV12-5 to TRBJ2-7, with D hard to call. Trimming left V 5 bases short and J 4 bases short, with 6 bases between. Germline V gene sequence: CDR1 LGHNT, CDR2 FRNRAP. The CDR3 sequence is 11 residues long. The CDR3 loop is CASGPSYEQYF. The CDR3 nucleotides are TGTGCTAGTGGTCCCTCGTACGAGCAGTACTTC.

This clone was seen once. The gene calls are TRBV4-3 and TRBJ1-2; 9 nucleotides line up with TRBD1. Germline V gene sequence: CDR1 LGHNA, CDR2 YSLEER. This CDR3 contains 16 residues. J was trimmed by 5 bases and V by 0 bases; bases with no gene match: 7. This CDR3 reads CASSQDTRQGGYGYTF. The CDR3 DNA follows: TGCGCCAGCAGCCAAGATACCCGACAGGGGGGATATGGCTACACCTTC.

This chain connects TRBV27 to TRBJ2-7; possible D gene TRBD1, 6 bases. V gave up 2 bases and J gave up 0 bases, with 11 bases separating them. CDR1 is MNHEY, CDR2 SMNVEV, per germline (reference sequence). This CDR3 spans 15 amino acids. In DNA, the CDR3 is TGTGCCAGCAGTTTAACCGGGACACACTCCTACGAGCAGTACTTC. It translates to CASSLTGTHSYEQYF.

The chain recombines TRBV27 with TRBJ2-1, with unresolved D. The germline gives CDR1 MNHEY, CDR2 SMNVEV (reference sequence). V lost 3 bases and J 5 bases, leaving 5 bases between the germline ends. The CDR3 loop spans 12 amino acids. In DNA, the CDR3 is TGTGCCAGCAGTTTCCAGGACAATGAGCAGTTCTTC. Its translation is CASSFQDNEQFF.

The chain recombines TRBV19 with TRBJ2-1, with D uncertain. Germline values: CDR1 LNHDA, CDR2 SQIVND (reference sequence). Trimming shortened V by 4 bases and J by 4 bases, and 11 bases separated the two germline ends. This CDR3 spans 14 amino acids. The CDR3 bases are TGTGCCAGTAGTACCAACCCCACTTACAATGAGCAGTTCTTC. Encoded protein: CASSTNPTYNEQFF.

CDR3 coding DNA: TGCGCCAGCAGTAATAAGGGGGCGAACGGGGAGCTGTTTTTT. Amino acid sequence: CASSNKGANGELFF. The gene calls are TRBV5-1 and TRBJ2-2, with TRBD1 identical over 7 bases. This CDR3 is 14 amino acids long. With 5 bases clipped from V and 7 bases from J, the junction kept 8 bases outside the gene matches. Per the germline V gene, CDR1 is SGHRS and CDR2 is YFSETQ.

This clone was counted a few times. The chain is built from TRBV4-3 and TRBJ1-2, with 8 bases matching TRBD1. The CDR3 totals 16 residues. Germline CDR1 is LGHNA and CDR2 is YSLEER. With V trimmed by 0 bases and J by 4 bases, 7 bases remained unmatched. The CDR3 nucleotides are TGCGCCAGCAGCCAAGATCCGGACAGGGCGGTCTATGGCTACACCTTC. This sequence encodes CASSQDPDRAVYGYTF.

The chain recombines TRBV27 with TRBJ1-1; 7 positions agree with TRBD1. The V gene's germline CDR1 is MNHEY and CDR2 SMNVEV (reference sequence). The CDR3 loop spans 15 amino acids. J was trimmed by 5 bases and V by 5 bases; bases with no gene match: 11. The CDR3 sequence is CASSPTTGRRTEAFF. Written as DNA, the CDR3 is TGTGCCAGCAGTCCAACGACAGGGAGGAGGACTGAAGCTTTCTTT.

On this clone: One junction end disagrees with the germline gene, perhaps due to a read error. The chain recombines TRBV7-9 with TRBJ1-6; the D gene is possibly TRBD1 (5 bases). The length of the CDR3 is 15 residues. The germline gives CDR1 SEHNR, CDR2 FQNEAQ (reference sequence). CDR3 loop: CSSSPGAWSNSPLHF. In DNA form, the CDR3 reads TGTTCCAGCAGCCCTGGGGCTTGGTCGAATTCACCCCTCCACTTT.

The V and J genes are TRBV30 and TRBJ2-7; D might be TRBD2 (6 bases). This CDR3 spans 14 amino acids. V lost 0 bases, J lost 1 base, and 10 bases lay in between. Germline-derived CDR1 and CDR2 are GTSNPN and SVGIG (reference sequence). CDR3 in DNA: TGTGCCTGGAGTGTATGGGCGGGGTCCTACGAGCAGTACTTC. Protein sequence: CAWSVWAGSYEQYF.

The chain combines TRBV29-1 with TRBJ2-1; TRBD1 agrees at 9 bases. CDR1 is SQVTM and CDR2 is ANQGSEA in the germline V gene. The CDR3 has 18 amino acids. The trim removed 0 bases at V and 2 bases at J, leaving 11 bases unmatched. DNA of the CDR3: TGCAGCGTTGAAGAGGACAGGGGAGATAGCTGGACCTACAATGAGCAGTTCTTC. Encoded protein: CSVEEDRGDSWTYNEQFF.

The chain couples TRBV7-3 to TRBJ2-3; 7 bases align to TRBD2. Germline V gene sequence: CDR1 SGHTA, CDR2 FQGTGA. This CDR3 is 19 amino acids long. The trim removed 4 bases at V and 0 bases at J, leaving 16 bases unmatched. CDR3 residues: CASSSPKGGGDPSTDTQYF. In DNA, the CDR3 is TGTGCCAGCAGCTCCCCTAAAGGTGGGGGGGACCCTAGCACAGATACGCAGTATTTT.